The source of this T cell receptor beta chain is a study of blood T cell repertoires in COVID-19. Study in general: Italy, Spain and the United States were the sources of the convalescent and acute COVID-19 samples. Nucleic acid was either cDNA or gDNA, and it came from T cells, B-cell-depleted T cells, or PBMCs.

The data were produced by immunoSEQ multiplex PCR, yet TCRdb's version contains in-frame clones alone and is incomplete. The table records around 93,000 clones, over 80% of them present only once. Germline V lookup: CDR1 MNHEY, CDR2 SVGAGI. The V and J ends lost 5 bases and 7 bases respectively, with 14 bases between them. The CDR3 totals 14 residues. This receptor was identified in an elderly man with acute or convalescent COVID-19. The specimen was peripheral blood. This chain joins TRBV6-5 and TRBJ2-2; D is perhaps TRBD2 (5 bases). In DNA form, the CDR3 reads TGTGCCAGCAGTATTCGAGGCCGGGGCGGGGAGCTGTTTTTT. Translating it yields CASSIRGRGGELFF.